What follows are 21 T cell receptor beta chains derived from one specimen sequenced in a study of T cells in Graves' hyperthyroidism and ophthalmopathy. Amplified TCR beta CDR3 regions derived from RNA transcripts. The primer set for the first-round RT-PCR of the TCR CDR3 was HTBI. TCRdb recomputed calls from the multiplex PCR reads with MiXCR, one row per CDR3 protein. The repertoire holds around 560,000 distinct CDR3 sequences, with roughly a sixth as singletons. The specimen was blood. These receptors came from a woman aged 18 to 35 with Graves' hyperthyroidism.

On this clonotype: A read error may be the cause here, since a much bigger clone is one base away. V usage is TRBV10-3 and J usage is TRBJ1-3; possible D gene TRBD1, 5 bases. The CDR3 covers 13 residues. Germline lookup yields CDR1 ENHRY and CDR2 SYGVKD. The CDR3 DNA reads TGTGCCGTCAGTGATGACAAGGGGAACACCATATATTTT. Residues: CAVSDDKGNTIYF.

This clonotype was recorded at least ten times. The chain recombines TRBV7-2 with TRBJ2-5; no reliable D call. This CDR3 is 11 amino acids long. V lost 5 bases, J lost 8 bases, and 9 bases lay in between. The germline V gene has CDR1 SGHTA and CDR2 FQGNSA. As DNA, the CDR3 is TGTGCCAGCAGCAATGGACCCACCCAGTACTTC. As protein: CASSNGPTQYF.

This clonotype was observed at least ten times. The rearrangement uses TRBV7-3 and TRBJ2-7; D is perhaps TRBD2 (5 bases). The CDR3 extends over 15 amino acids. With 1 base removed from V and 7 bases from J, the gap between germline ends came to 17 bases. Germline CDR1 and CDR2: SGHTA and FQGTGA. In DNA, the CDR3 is TGTGCCAGCAGCTTAAATACAGCTCCTGGGAGTGAGCAGTACTTC. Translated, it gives CASSLNTAPGSEQYF. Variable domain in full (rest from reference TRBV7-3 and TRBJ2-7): GAGVSQTPSNKVTEKGKYVELRCDPISGHTALYWYRQSLGQGPEFLIYFQGTGAADDSGLPNDRFFAVRPEGSVSTLKIQRTERGDSAVYLCASSLNTAPGSEQYFGPGTRLTVT.

The CDR3 loop is CASSGSPGTSTDEQFF. The CDR3 region has the DNA TGCGCCAGCAGCGGGAGTCCCGGGACTAGCACGGATGAGCAGTTCTTC. This sequence joins TRBV5-1 and TRBJ2-1; 9 bases align to TRBD2. Germline-derived CDR1 and CDR2 are SGHRS and YFSETQ. V gave up 4 bases and J gave up 8 bases; unmatched junction bases: 13. The CDR3 has 16 amino acids.

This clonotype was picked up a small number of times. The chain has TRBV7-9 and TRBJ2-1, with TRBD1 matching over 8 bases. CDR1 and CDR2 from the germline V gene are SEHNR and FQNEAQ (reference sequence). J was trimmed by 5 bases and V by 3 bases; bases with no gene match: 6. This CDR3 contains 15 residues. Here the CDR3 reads CASSFPGGRDNEQFF. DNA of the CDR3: TGTGCCAGCAGCTTTCCAGGGGGCAGGGACAATGAGCAGTTCTTC.

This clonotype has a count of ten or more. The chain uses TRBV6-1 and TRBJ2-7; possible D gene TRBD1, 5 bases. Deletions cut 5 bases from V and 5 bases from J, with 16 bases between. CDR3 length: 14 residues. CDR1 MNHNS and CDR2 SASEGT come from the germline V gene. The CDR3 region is CASSPRQTLDEQYF. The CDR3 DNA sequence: TGTGCCAGCAGTCCAAGACAGACACTCGACGAGCAGTACTTC.

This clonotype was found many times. The CDR3 is CASSLSTNEKLFF. The CDR3 DNA reads TGTGCCAGCAGCCTATCAACTAATGAAAAACTGTTTTTT. The chain recombines TRBV13 with TRBJ1-4; no clear D. The V gene's germline CDR1 is PRHDT and CDR2 FYEKMQ (reference sequence). This CDR3 has 13 residues. Trimming removed 5 bases at V and 0 bases at J, with 4 bases between.

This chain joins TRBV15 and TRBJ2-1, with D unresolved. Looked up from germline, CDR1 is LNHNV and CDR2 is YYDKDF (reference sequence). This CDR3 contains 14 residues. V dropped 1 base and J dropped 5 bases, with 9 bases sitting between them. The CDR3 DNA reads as TGTGCCACCAGCAGAGCGCGGCAGAACAATGAGCAGTTCTTC. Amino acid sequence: CATSRARQNNEQFF.

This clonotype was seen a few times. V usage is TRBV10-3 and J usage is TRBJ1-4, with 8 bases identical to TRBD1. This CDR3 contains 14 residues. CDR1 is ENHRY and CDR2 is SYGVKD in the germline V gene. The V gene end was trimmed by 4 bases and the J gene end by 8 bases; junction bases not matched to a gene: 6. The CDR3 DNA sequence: TGTGCCATCAGTGGGACAGGGTCTTACGAAAAACTGTTTTTT. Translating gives CAISGTGSYEKLFF.

The CDR3 spells CASSQVRSGSGNEQFF. The CDR3 nucleotides are TGCGCCAGCAGCCAAGTCCGAAGCGGGAGTGGGAATGAGCAGTTCTTC. V gene TRBV4-1 combines with J gene TRBJ2-1, with 8 nucleotides matching TRBD2. The ends lost 1 base at V and 7 bases at J; junction bases unmatched: 9. CDR3 length equals 16 residues. Germline CDR1 MGHRA, CDR2 YSYEKL.

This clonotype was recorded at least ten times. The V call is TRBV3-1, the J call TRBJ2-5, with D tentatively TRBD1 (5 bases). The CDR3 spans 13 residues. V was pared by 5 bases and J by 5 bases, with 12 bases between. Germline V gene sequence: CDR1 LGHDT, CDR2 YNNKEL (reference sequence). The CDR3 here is CASSWTFGETQYF. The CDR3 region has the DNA TGTGCCAGCAGCTGGACATTCGGGGAGACCCAGTACTTC.

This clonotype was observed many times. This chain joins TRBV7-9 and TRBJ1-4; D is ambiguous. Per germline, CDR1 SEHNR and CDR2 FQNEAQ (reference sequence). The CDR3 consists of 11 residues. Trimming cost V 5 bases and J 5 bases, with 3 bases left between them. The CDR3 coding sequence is TGTGCCAGCAGCGCGAATGAAAAACTGTTTTTT. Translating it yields CASSANEKLFF. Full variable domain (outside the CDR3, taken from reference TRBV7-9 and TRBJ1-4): DTGVSQNPRHKITKRGQNVTFRCDPISEHNRLYWYRQTLGQGPEFLTYFQNEAQLEKSRLLSDRFSAERPKGSFSTLEIQRTEQGDSAMYLCASSANEKLFFGSGTQLSVL.

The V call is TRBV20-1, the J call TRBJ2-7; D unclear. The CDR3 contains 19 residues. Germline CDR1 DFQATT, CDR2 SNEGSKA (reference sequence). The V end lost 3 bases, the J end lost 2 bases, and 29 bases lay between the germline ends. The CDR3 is CSASASEQHTRKFAYEQYF. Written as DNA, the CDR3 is TGCAGTGCTAGCGCTTCGGAACAGCACACGCGAAAGTTCGCCTACGAGCAGTACTTC.

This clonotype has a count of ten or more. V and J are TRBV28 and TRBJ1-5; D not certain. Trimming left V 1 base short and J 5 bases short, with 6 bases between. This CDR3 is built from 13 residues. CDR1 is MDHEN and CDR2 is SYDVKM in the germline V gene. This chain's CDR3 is CASSLFGDQPQHF. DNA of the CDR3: TGTGCCAGCAGTTTATTTGGAGATCAGCCCCAGCATTTT.

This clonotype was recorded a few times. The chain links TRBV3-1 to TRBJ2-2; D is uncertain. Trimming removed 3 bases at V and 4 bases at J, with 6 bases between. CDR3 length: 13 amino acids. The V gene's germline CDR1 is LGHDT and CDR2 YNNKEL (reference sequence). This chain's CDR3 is CASSHPSTGELFF. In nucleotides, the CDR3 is TGTGCCAGCAGCCACCCTAGCACCGGGGAGCTGTTTTTT.

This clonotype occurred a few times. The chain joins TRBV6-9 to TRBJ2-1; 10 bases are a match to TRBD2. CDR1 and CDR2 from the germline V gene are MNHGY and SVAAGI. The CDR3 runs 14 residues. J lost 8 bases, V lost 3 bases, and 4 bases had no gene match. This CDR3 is CASSYSGGADEQFF. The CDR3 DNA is TGTGCCAGCAGTTACAGCGGGGGGGCGGATGAGCAGTTCTTC.

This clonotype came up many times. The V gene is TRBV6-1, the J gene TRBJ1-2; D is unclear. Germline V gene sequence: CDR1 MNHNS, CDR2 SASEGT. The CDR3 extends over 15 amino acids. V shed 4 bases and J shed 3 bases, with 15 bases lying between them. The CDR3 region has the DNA TGTGCCAGCAGTGCCACAGTCGAATCTGACTATGGCTACACCTTC. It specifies CASSATVESDYGYTF.

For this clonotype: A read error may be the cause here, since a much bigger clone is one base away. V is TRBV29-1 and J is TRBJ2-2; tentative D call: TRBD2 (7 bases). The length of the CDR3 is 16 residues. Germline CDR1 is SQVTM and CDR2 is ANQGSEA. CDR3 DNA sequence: TGCAGCGTTACGGGGGGCGCGGGGGCGAACACCGGGGAGCTGCTTTTT. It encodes CSVTGGAGANTGELLF.

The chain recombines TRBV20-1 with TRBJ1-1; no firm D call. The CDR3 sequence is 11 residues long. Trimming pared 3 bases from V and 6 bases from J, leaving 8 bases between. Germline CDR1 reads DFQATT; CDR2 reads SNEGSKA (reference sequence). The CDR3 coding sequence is TGCAGTGCTAGTTGGGGTTCTGAAGCTTTCTTT. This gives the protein CSASWGSEAFF.

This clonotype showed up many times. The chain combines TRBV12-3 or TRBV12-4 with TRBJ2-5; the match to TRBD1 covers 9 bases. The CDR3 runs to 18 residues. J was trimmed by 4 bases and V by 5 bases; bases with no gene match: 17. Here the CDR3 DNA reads TGTGCCAGCAGTCCCCTGGATAGGGACAGGGAAGTTGGAGAGACCCAGTACTTC. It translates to CASSPLDRDREVGETQYF.

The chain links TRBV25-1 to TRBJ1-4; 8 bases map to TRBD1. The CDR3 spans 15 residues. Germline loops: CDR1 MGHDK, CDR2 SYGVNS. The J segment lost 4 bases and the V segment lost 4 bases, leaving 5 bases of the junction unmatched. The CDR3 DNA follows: TGTGCCAGCAGTGCCCGGGACAGGCTTAATGAAAAACTGTTTTTT. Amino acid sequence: CASSARDRLNEKLFF.